This note documents a single T cell receptor beta chain sequence. Its antigen is as yet unknown. Together with a sample-barcoded 5' primer, a J-beta primer mix was included in a second PCR lasting about 7 to 12 cycles. TCRdb passed the 5' RACE reads through MiXCR, listing each CDR3 protein once. The top ten hold less than 5% of the sample, which has roughly 1.5 million distinct CDR3 sequences, 35% to 45% seen once. These data come from a study of blood T cells in healthy people across ages. The study, taken as a whole, reports: The long-lived group displayed more naive CD4+ cells, plus higher diversity, than the aged donors did.

The CDR3 consists of 15 residues. Germline V CDR1 and CDR2: SGDLS, YYNGEE. Trimming stripped 0 bases from V and 7 bases from J, with 16 bases between. The chain has TRBV9 and TRBJ1-2; D is unresolved. The sequence came from a woman aged 18-29 years in good health. Material: blood. CDR3 residues: CASSVAAVSTSGYTF. The CDR3 DNA sequence: TGTGCCAGCAGCGTAGCGGCAGTATCCACAAGTGGCTACACCTTC.